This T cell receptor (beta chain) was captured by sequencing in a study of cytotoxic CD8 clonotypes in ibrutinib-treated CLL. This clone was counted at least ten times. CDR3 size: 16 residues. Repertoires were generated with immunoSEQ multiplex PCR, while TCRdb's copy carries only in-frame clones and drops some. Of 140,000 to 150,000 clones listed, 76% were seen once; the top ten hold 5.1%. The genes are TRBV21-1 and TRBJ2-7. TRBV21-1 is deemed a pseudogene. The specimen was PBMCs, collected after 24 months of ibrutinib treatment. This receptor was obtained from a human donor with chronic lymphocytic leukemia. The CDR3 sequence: CASSKARGVSPYEQYF. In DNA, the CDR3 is TGTGCCAGCAGCAAAGCTCGAGGGGTTTCCCCCTACGAGCAGTACTTC.